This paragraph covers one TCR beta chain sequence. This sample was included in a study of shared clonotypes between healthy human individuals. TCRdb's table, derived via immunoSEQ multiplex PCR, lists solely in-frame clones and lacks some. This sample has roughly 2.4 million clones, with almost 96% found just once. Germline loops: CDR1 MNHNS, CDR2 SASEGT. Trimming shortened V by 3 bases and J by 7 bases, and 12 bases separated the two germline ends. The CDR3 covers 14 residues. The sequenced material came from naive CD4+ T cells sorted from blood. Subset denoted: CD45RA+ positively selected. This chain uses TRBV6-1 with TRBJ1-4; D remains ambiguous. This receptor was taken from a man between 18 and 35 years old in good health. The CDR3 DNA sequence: TGTGCCAGCAGTGACAGCCCGTGGGGTGAAAAACTGTTTTTT. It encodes CASSDSPWGEKLFF.